This paragraph reports one T cell receptor (beta chain). It lacks a known antigen. Per-base qualities were not stored, and no clone one base away is much larger. V is pruned by 4 bases and J by 5 bases, leaving 8 bases of the junction without a gene match. The germline V gene sets CDR1 to MNHNS and CDR2 to SASEGT. Including cysteine and phenylalanine, the CDR3 has 16 amino acids. Only CDR3 DNA is held: 48 bases, read in frame from base 1. These data come from a study of T cell changes during pregnancy in multiple sclerosis (dated by TCRdb to about 2019). Background on the whole study: In women with multiple sclerosis, the researchers looked at how the T cell repertoire shifted as pregnancy progressed.

The library was obtained by the immunoSEQ multiplex PCR assay. TCRdb took this table from immuneACCESS and kept in-frame rearrangements with V and J called. Such tables lack part of the clones; where checked against another copy, unresolved V genes explain under half of the gap, and the rest is unexplained. In all, the sample holds over 40,000 clones, and approximately 88% of those were seen once. Jointly, the top ten make up 5.2% of the sample. This clonotype was obtained from a female donor in good health, enrolled as a control in a pregnancy study. Recombination joined TRBV6-1 with TRBJ2-3, and TRBD1 aligns with 11 junction nucleotides. Sequenced here: peripheral blood, sampled in the first trimester of pregnancy. The CDR3 protein is CASSAPPGQGEDTQYF. The base sequence is TGTGCCAGCAGTGCACCCCCGGGACAGGGGGAAGATACGCAGTATTTT.